The 15 T cell receptor beta chains listed next were all sequenced from one sample in a study of T cell clonality in common variable immunodeficiency. Assay: immunoSEQ multiplex PCR; the TCRdb copy retains only in-frame clones and omits some. The sample has about 55,000 clones, none seen only once. Sequencing used peripheral blood mononuclear cells. The receptor set was obtained from a person aged 18 to 70 in good health.

This clone has a count of ten or more. Coverage ceases 3 residues before the CDR3 finishes, and the germline J gene fills in the end. The chain combines TRBV5-1 with TRBJ1-2; 9 bases agree with TRBD1. Germline V gene lookup returns CDR1 SGHRS and CDR2 YFSETQ. The V and J ends lost 3 bases and 0 bases, in that order; junction bases with no gene match: 12. This CDR3 is 18 amino acids long. CDR3 residues: CASSSIRDRELSNYGYTF. The sequenced CDR3 bases are TGCGCCAGCAGCTCAATCCGGGACAGGGAATTGTCTAACTATGGC.

This clone was counted at least ten times. With the read ending 3 residues before the CDR3 end, the germline J gene is used to fill in that end. The chain employs TRBV7-9 and TRBJ2-7; 9 nucleotides agree with TRBD2. CDR1 is SEHNR, CDR2 FQNEAQ, per germline (reference sequence). Germline trimming cut 5 bases from V and 3 bases from J; bases unmatched to any gene: 5. CDR3 length: 14 amino acids. Partial CDR3 DNA: TGTGCCAGCAGCCCCGGGACTAGCATCTACGAG. As protein: CASSPGTSIYE. The whole CDR3 sequence is CASSPGTSIYEQYF.

This clone was seen many times. The missing CDR3 end, 3 residues past where the read stops, is filled in from the germline J gene. The chain combines TRBV5-6 with TRBJ2-5, with D hard to call. In germline, CDR1 is SGHDT, CDR2 YYEEEE. The CDR3 has 15 residues. Trimming took 3 bases from V and 2 from J, leaving 14 bases between them. CDR3 amino acids: CASSYPRSAQETQYF. Partial CDR3 DNA: TGTGCCAGCAGCTACCCGCGGTCCGCACAAGAGACC.

This clone came up a few times. Its ends do not fully match the called genes, so a read error is possible. The read falls 3 residues short of the CDR3 end, and the missing part is taken from the germline J gene. This specimen includes other DNA sequences encoding the same CDR3. J is TRBJ1-3 and V is TRBV5-5; D unclear. The CDR3 contains 14 residues. CDR1 is SGHKS and CDR2 is YYEKEE in the germline V gene (reference sequence). The CDR3 DNA, read in part, is TGTGCCAGCAGCTTGGAGGGTAGGGTAAACACA. It is translated as CASSLEGRVNT. The complete CDR3 sequence is CASSLEGRVNTIYF. Full variable domain (outside the CDR3, taken from reference TRBV5-5 and TRBJ1-3): DAGVTQSPTHLIKTRGQQVTLRCSPISGHKSVSWYQQVLGQGPQFIFQYYEKEERGRGNFPDRFSARQFPNYSSELNVNALLLGDSALYLCASSLEGRVNTIYFGEGSWLTVV.

This clone has ten or more counts. The read ends 3 residues before the CDR3 terminus; that terminus is restored from the germline J gene. The chain joins TRBV2 to TRBJ2-4; 8 bases agree with TRBD2. Per germline, CDR1 SNHLY and CDR2 FYNNEI. This CDR3 is built from 13 residues. The CDR3 loop is CASSERGLEIQYF. Partial CDR3 DNA: TGTGCCAGCAGTGAAAGGGGACTAGAAATT. The complete variable domain, with remaining parts taken from reference TRBV2 and TRBJ2-4, reads EPEVTQTPSHQVTQMGQEVILRCVPISNHLYFYWYRQILGQKVEFLVSFYNNEISEKSEIFDDQFSVERPDGSNFTLKIRSTKLEDSAMYFCASSERGLEIQYFGAGTRLSVL.

The table lists this clone with a few counts. A read error is possible here, since a much larger clone lies one base away. The read comes to an end 3 residues before the CDR3 does, leaving the germline J gene to fill in the end. V gene TRBV7-8 combines with J gene TRBJ2-3; 8 bases map to TRBD2. Germline loops: CDR1 SGHVS, CDR2 FQNEAQ. The CDR3 consists of 14 residues. The sequenced part of the CDR3 DNA is TGTGCCAGCAGCCCGGGACTAGTACAAGAGACG. It yields the protein CASSPGLVQET. The full CDR3 sequence reads CASSPGLVQETQYF.

This clone occurred many times. The DNA ends 3 residues before the CDR3 does, and the rest of the CDR3 is filled in from the germline J gene. The chain uses TRBV5-6 and TRBJ2-3; D may be TRBD2 (6 bases). Trimming pared 3 bases from V and 5 bases from J, leaving 10 bases between. The CDR3 loop spans 13 amino acids. The germline CDR1 and CDR2 sequences are SGHDT and YYEEEE. The CDR3 DNA, read in part, is TGTGCCAGCAGCTCCGGAGCGGGAGATACG. Protein: CASSSGAGDT. The full CDR3 protein is CASSSGAGDTQYF. The complete variable domain, with remaining parts taken from reference TRBV5-6 and TRBJ2-3, reads DAGVTQSPTHLIKTRGQQVTLRCSPKSGHDTVSWYQQALGQGPQFIFQYYEEEERQRGNFPDRFSGHQFPNYSSELNVNALLLGDSALYLCASSSGAGDTQYFGPGTRLTVL.

Remarks on this clone: The read terminates 3 residues ahead of where the CDR3 ends, so the germline J gene completes it. Distinct nucleotide sequences in the sample also encode this CDR3. The chain joins TRBV2 to TRBJ1-3; D is perhaps TRBD1 (5 bases). Germline V lookup: CDR1 SNHLY, CDR2 FYNNEI. V was clipped by 7 bases and J by 2 bases, with 15 bases between them. This CDR3 has 15 amino acids. CDR3 bases read: TGTGCCAGCAATGGACGGGGGAGCACTGGAAACACC. Its translation: CASNGRGSTGNT. The full-length CDR3 reads as CASNGRGSTGNTIYF.

There are many counts of this clone. The read is 3 residues too short to cover the CDR3 end, so that end is filled in from the germline J gene. V gene TRBV10-3 combines with J gene TRBJ1-2; D not certain. There are 11 residues in the CDR3. The germline V and J ends were trimmed by 4 bases and 2 bases, with 2 bases remaining between them. Germline CDR1 ENHRY, CDR2 SYGVKD. CDR3: CAISANYGYTF. CDR3 DNA, as far as it was read: TGTGCCATCAGTGCAAACTATGGC.

This clone was counted at least ten times. The read comes to an end 3 residues before the CDR3 does, leaving the germline J gene to fill in the end. The rearrangement joins TRBV7-9 to TRBJ1-2, with D possibly being TRBD1 (6 bases). Per germline, CDR1 SEHNR and CDR2 FQNEAQ (reference sequence). V was trimmed by 1 base and J by 6 bases, leaving 15 bases between them. This CDR3 comprises 15 residues. This chain's CDR3 is CASSLDQGFSDGYTF. CDR3 DNA (partial): TGTGCCAGCAGCTTAGATCAGGGGTTCTCGGATGGC.

The sample holds many counts of this clone. Here the CDR3 reads CSAPRGDNEQFF. The part of the CDR3 DNA that was read is TGCAGTGCTCCCCGCGGGGACAATGAG. The V and J genes are TRBV20-1 and TRBJ2-1; D is possibly TRBD2 (6 bases). The CDR3 extends 3 residues past the end of the read, so its final part is completed from the germline J gene. The germline V gene has CDR1 DFQATT and CDR2 SNEGSKA (reference sequence). V lost 5 bases and J lost 5, with 10 bases in between. The CDR3 totals 12 residues.

Ten or more counts support this clone. The read ends 3 residues before the CDR3 terminus; that terminus is restored from the germline J gene. This chain connects TRBV19 to TRBJ2-5; D might be TRBD1 (5 bases). Between the trimmed V and J ends, which lost 1 base and 2 bases, there was a span of 20 bases. The CDR3 has 18 amino acids. CDR1 and CDR2 from the germline V gene are LNHDA and SQIVND (reference sequence). Incomplete CDR3 DNA: TGTGCCAGTAGTATAGGCACGTTAGACAGTGCTCTTCAAGAGACC. This encodes CASSIGTLDSALQET. The full CDR3 protein is CASSIGTLDSALQETQYF.

There are many counts of this clone. The read finishes 3 residues shy of the CDR3 end, and the germline J gene is used to complete it. This rearrangement joins TRBV2 to TRBJ2-3; 12 bases map to TRBD2. CDR1 is SNHLY and CDR2 is FYNNEI in the germline V gene. Germline trimming cut 5 bases from V and 0 bases from J; bases unmatched to any gene: 9. The CDR3 length is 18 residues. CDR3 bases read: TGTGCCAGCAGTCTTTCTAGCGGGGGGGACCTTAGCACAGATACG. Translated, it gives CASSLSSGGDLSTDT. The full CDR3 sequence reads CASSLSSGGDLSTDTQYF.

This clone was observed at least ten times. The read terminates 3 residues before the CDR3 end, so the remaining end is supplied by the germline J gene. This chain uses TRBV20-1 with TRBJ1-2; a weak D match, TRBD1 (6 bases). There are 13 residues in the CDR3. CDR1 is DFQATT, CDR2 SNEGSKA, per germline (reference sequence). The sequenced part of the CDR3 DNA is TGCAGCGCGCCCCCCGGGGGGCTCGATGGC. Protein: CSAPPGGLDG. The CDR3 reads in full as CSAPPGGLDGYTF.

A note on this clone: The CDR3 end lies 3 residues beyond the end of the read and is filled in from the germline J gene. V is TRBV10-2 and J is TRBJ1-2, with 7 bases fitting TRBD1. CDR1 and CDR2 from the germline V gene are WSHSY and SAAADI. The CDR3 covers 14 residues. The CDR3 loop is CASSEEDRVNGYTF. The CDR3 bases that were read are TGCGCCAGCAGTGAGGAAGACAGGGTAAACGGC.